Described below is a single T cell receptor beta chain sequence and its context. The antigen is undetermined. V was pared by 4 bases and J by 5 bases, with 2 bases of the junction left unmatched. The CDR3 extends over 13 amino acids. Germline V lookup: CDR1 SGHKS, CDR2 YYEKEE (reference sequence). The data derive from a study of T cell responses to AZD1222 COVID-19 vaccine. Overall study findings and caveats: At baseline, seropositivity was found in only 6 or 7 AZD1222 recipients. Vaccine-associated CD4 TCRs spanned spike, dominant at 160-218 and 743-854.

This table comes from immunoSEQ multiplex PCR, and its TCRdb copy is limited to in-frame clones, with some not included. The sample has about 97,000 clones, roughly 84% seen once. The V call is TRBV5-5, the J call TRBJ1-1; 10 bases agree with TRBD1. The source was peripheral blood, collected on day 0 of AZD1222 vaccination. The source of this sequence is an adult in good health. The DNA for the CDR3 is TGTGCCAGCAGCCGACAGGGGGCAACTGAAGCTTTCTTT. Protein: CASSRQGATEAFF.